These 27 T cell receptor beta chains were sequenced from one sample in a study of identical twins. MiXCR was run by TCRdb on the 5' RACE reads, yielding one entry per CDR3 protein. This sample has 1.5 million to 2 million distinct CDR3 sequences; under 35% occur once, and the top ten carry approximately 0.29%. Source material: cord blood. The receptors shown here come from a newborn girl in good health.

The sample holds a few counts of this clonotype. A read error is possible here, since a much larger clone lies one base away. V is TRBV5-1 and J is TRBJ2-1; 7 bases are shared with TRBD2. The tail of the sequence fits TRBJ2-7 better, so the J call may be wrong. The CDR3 loop spans 12 amino acids. The germline CDR1 and CDR2 sequences are SGHRS and YFSETQ. The CDR3 reads CASSWDYNEQYF. As DNA, the CDR3 is TGTGCCAGCAGCTGGGACTACAATGAGCAGTACTTC.

The chain links TRBV28 to TRBJ2-5; 7 positions match TRBD1. CDR1 MDHEN and CDR2 SYDVKM come from the germline V gene. V lost 7 bases to trimming and J lost 11 bases; unmatched junction nucleotides: 19. This CDR3 has 15 amino acids. CDR3 bases: TGTGCCAGCATTACCGGGACAGTTTCCTACAATGAGCAGTACTTC. It codes for CASITGTVSYNEQYF.

The chain couples TRBV28 to TRBJ2-2; no firm D call. CDR1 is MDHEN and CDR2 is SYDVKM in the germline V gene. The CDR3 runs 13 residues. V was shortened by 6 bases and J by 4 bases, with 9 bases between the two germline ends. CDR3 region: CASSRRLTGELFF. In nucleotides, the CDR3 is TGTGCCAGCAGCCGTAGGCTCACCGGGGAGCTGTTTTTT.

The chain has TRBV3-1 and TRBJ2-3; 9 bases are shared with TRBD2. The V gene's germline CDR1 is LGHDT and CDR2 YNNKEL (reference sequence). The V and J ends lost 4 bases and 5 bases, in that order; junction bases with no gene match: 7. The CDR3 is 15 amino acids. CDR3 sequence reads: CASSPRTSEVDTQYF. CDR3 bases: TGTGCCAGCAGCCCCCGGACTAGCGAGGTAGATACGCAGTATTTT.

This clonotype turned up a few times. V usage is TRBV5-1 and J usage is TRBJ2-5; 7 nucleotides match TRBD2. Matching the DNA end better, TRBJ2-7 makes the J call doubtful. The CDR3 is made up of 16 amino acids. CDR1 and CDR2 from the germline V gene are SGHRS and YFSETQ. The CDR3 sequence is CASSLGEGGSSYEQYF. CDR3 DNA: TGCGCCAGCAGCTTGGGAGAGGGCGGGAGCTCCTACGAGCAGTACTTC.

This clonotype came up a few times. The CDR3 DNA follows: TGTGCCAGCAGTTACTCCAGGGGGGAGGTGTACGAGCAGTACTTC. Its translation: CASSYSRGEVYEQYF. This chain joins TRBV6-6 and TRBJ2-7; TRBD1 might be the D (7 bases). V was trimmed by 0 bases and J by 4 bases, leaving 13 bases between them. Germline values: CDR1 MNHNY, CDR2 SVGAGI (reference sequence). The CDR3 has 15 residues.

This chain connects TRBV20-1 to TRBJ2-7, with TRBD1 matching 8 bases. The V segment lost 1 base and the J segment 2 bases; nucleotides outside the gene matches: 7. There are 15 residues in the CDR3. CDR1 and CDR2 from the germline V gene are DFQATT and SNEGSKA (reference sequence). CDR3 DNA: TGCAGTGCTAGAGTTCGAGGGACAGGCCCCTACGAGCAGTACTTC. Residues: CSARVRGTGPYEQYF.

About this clonotype: A read error may be the cause here, since a much bigger clone is one base away. The rearrangement links TRBV20-1 to TRBJ2-1, with TRBD2 identical over 10 bases. CDR1 and CDR2 from the germline V gene are DFQATT and SNEGSKA (reference sequence). This CDR3 comprises 17 residues. V trimming: 3 bases; J trimming: 10 bases; junction bases outside the gene matches: 18. The CDR3 DNA sequence: TGCAGTGCTAGCCCCCCCGCGGCTAGCGGGAGTGTTTACGAGCAGTTCTTC. It codes for CSASPPAASGSVYEQFF.

The J gene is TRBJ2-3, the V gene TRBV18; a possible D gene is TRBD2 (5 bases). V lost 1 base and J lost 3, with 11 bases in between. CDR3 size: 15 residues. Per the germline V gene, CDR1 is KGHSH and CDR2 is LQKENI. The chain's CDR3 is CASSPLLAETDTQYF. DNA for the CDR3: TGTGCCAGCTCACCACTGCTAGCAGAGACAGATACGCAGTATTTT.

The chain combines TRBV20-1 with TRBJ2-7; 9 bases map to TRBD2. The germline V gene has CDR1 DFQATT and CDR2 SNEGSKA (reference sequence). The CDR3 contains 14 residues. V lost 3 bases and J lost 3; bases outside the gene matches: 6. The CDR3 coding sequence is TGCAGTGCTAGTATCCCTAGCGGGGTCTACGAGCAGTACTTC. It encodes CSASIPSGVYEQYF.

The V call is TRBV27, the J call TRBJ2-7, with D possibly matching TRBD2 (6 bases). Germline V gene data show CDR1 as MNHEY and CDR2 as SMNVEV (reference sequence). There are 15 residues in the CDR3. With 6 bases removed from V and 0 bases from J, the gap between germline ends came to 15 bases. The CDR3 DNA follows: TGTGCCAGCAGCCGGGATGGTAGCGGCTCCTACGAGCAGTACTTC. This sequence encodes CASSRDGSGSYEQYF.

This clonotype was detected only a few times. The chain recombines TRBV19 with TRBJ1-2; D uncertain. Germline V gene sequence: CDR1 LNHDA, CDR2 SQIVND (reference sequence). V lost 1 base, J lost 6 bases, and 9 bases lay in between. The CDR3 has 13 amino acids. The CDR3 DNA reads as TGTGCCAGTAGTATAGGGTTCGGAGATGGCTACACCTTC. Translated: CASSIGFGDGYTF.

This clonotype was counted only a few times. The chain combines TRBV5-5 with TRBJ2-5; D is uncertain. CDR3 length: 15 amino acids. Deletions cut 4 bases from V and 3 bases from J, with 16 bases between. Germline V gene lookup returns CDR1 SGHKS and CDR2 YYEKEE (reference sequence). The CDR3 nucleotides are TGTGCCAGCAGCCTCTCACCTCTACCCGAAGAGACCCAGTACTTC. It is translated as CASSLSPLPEETQYF.

The chain uses TRBV3-1 and TRBJ2-5; TRBD2 might be the D (6 bases). The V and J ends lost 4 bases and 3 bases respectively, with 15 bases between them. CDR3 length: 15 amino acids. The germline CDR1 and CDR2 sequences are LGHDT and YNNKEL (reference sequence). CDR3 protein: CASSRRRAREETQYF. The CDR3 nucleotides are TGTGCCAGCAGCCGAAGGAGGGCACGGGAAGAGACCCAGTACTTC.

This clonotype appeared a few times. The V call is TRBV6-1, the J call TRBJ2-1, with D possibly TRBD1 on 6 matching bases. Trimming cost V 6 bases and J 3 bases, with 9 bases left between them. Germline assignment: CDR1 MNHNS and CDR2 SASEGT. The CDR3 covers 13 residues. CDR3 in amino acids: CASRLGGYNEQFF. CDR3 coding DNA: TGTGCCAGCAGGTTAGGGGGCTACAATGAGCAGTTCTTC.

In its sample, this clonotype was seen a few times. This chain connects TRBV20-1 to TRBJ1-5, with no clear D. Between the trimmed V and J ends, which lost 0 bases and 2 bases, there was a span of 8 bases. Germline CDR1 and CDR2: DFQATT and SNEGSKA (reference sequence). The CDR3 contains 14 residues. Here the CDR3 reads CSARDSAGNQPQHF. The CDR3 nucleotides read TGCAGTGCTAGAGACTCGGCAGGCAATCAGCCCCAGCATTTT.

The chain uses TRBV18 and TRBJ1-2; 10 nucleotides line up with TRBD1. Germline V lookup: CDR1 KGHSH, CDR2 LQKENI. CDR3 length: 15 residues. Unmatched junction bases numbered 5, after V lost 3 bases and J lost 4 bases. CDR3 region: CASSPKTGGGYGYTF. The CDR3 nucleotides are TGTGCCAGCTCACCCAAGACAGGGGGCGGCTATGGCTACACCTTC.

This clonotype turned up a few times. This chain connects TRBV7-2 to TRBJ2-7; possible D gene TRBD2, 5 bases. There are 15 residues in the CDR3. V was clipped by 3 bases and J by 0 bases, with 12 bases between them. The germline V gene encodes CDR1 SGHTA and CDR2 FQGNSA. This CDR3 is CASSFLPGLSYEQYF. As DNA, the CDR3 is TGTGCCAGCAGCTTTTTGCCAGGACTCTCCTACGAGCAGTACTTC.

The sample holds a few counts of this clonotype. The chain joins TRBV9 to TRBJ2-3, with D tentatively TRBD1 or TRBD2 (5 bases each). With 4 bases removed from V and 2 bases from J, the gap between germline ends came to 17 bases. This CDR3 contains 16 residues. The germline V gene has CDR1 SGDLS and CDR2 YYNGEE. In DNA form, the CDR3 reads TGTGCCAGCAGCATATCGACCGGGACGTTCACAGATACGCAGTATTTT. Protein product: CASSISTGTFTDTQYF.

The chain is built from TRBV5-1 and TRBJ2-7; 10 nucleotides match TRBD2. J lost 7 bases, V lost 4 bases, and 14 bases had no gene match. The CDR3 is made up of 16 amino acids. Germline V gives CDR1 SGHRS, CDR2 YFSETQ. CDR3 nucleotide sequence: TGCGCCAGCAGCGAGCCGGGACTAGCGATTTCCGGTGAGCAGTACTTC. It is translated as CASSEPGLAISGEQYF.

This chain connects TRBV7-2 to TRBJ1-1; unclear D gene. Trimming took 0 bases from V and 3 from J, leaving 8 bases between them. The CDR3 extends over 14 amino acids. From germline, CDR1 is SGHTA and CDR2 FQGNSA. CDR3 region: CASSLAQIDTEAFF. In nucleotides, the CDR3 is TGTGCCAGCAGCTTAGCGCAAATCGACACTGAAGCTTTCTTT.

Worth noting for this clonotype: The germline gene is not matched at one end of the junction; a read error may be the cause. CDR3 nucleotide sequence: TGCAGTGTAATGCCCCGCTCCGGGGCCAACGTCCCGACTTTC. As protein: CSVMPRSGANVPTF. The rearrangement uses TRBV20-1 and TRBJ2-6; D is perhaps TRBD1 or TRBD2 (5 bases each). This CDR3 region has 14 residues. CDR1 is DFQATT, CDR2 SNEGSKA, per germline (reference sequence).

The V gene is TRBV4-1, the J gene TRBJ2-7; the D gene is possibly TRBD2 (5 bases). The V end was cut by 0 bases, the J end by 3 bases, with 27 bases between. The CDR3 length is 20 residues. Germline CDR1 reads MGHRA; CDR2 reads YSYEKL. The CDR3 is CASSQDLTLSHYQRYYEQYF. CDR3 sequence (DNA): TGCGCCAGCAGCCAAGACCTGACTTTATCCCACTACCAGCGGTACTACGAGCAGTACTTC.

The rearrangement joins TRBV10-3 to TRBJ2-3; 13 positions match TRBD2. The ends lost 5 bases at V and 0 bases at J; junction bases unmatched: 8. Germline lookup yields CDR1 ENHRY and CDR2 SYGVKD. The length of the CDR3 is 18 residues. CDR3 bases: TGTGCCATCAGTCCCCGAGCGACTAGCGGGAGGAGCACAGATACGCAGTATTTT. Translating gives CAISPRATSGRSTDTQYF.

This clonotype showed up just a few times. The CDR3 DNA sequence: TGCGCCAGCAGGGCCCTGGGACTAGCGGGCAACTACGAGCAGTACTTC. The encoded protein is CASRALGLAGNYEQYF. The chain carries TRBV5-1 and TRBJ2-7, with 12 bases that match TRBD2. CDR1 and CDR2 from the germline V gene are SGHRS and YFSETQ. This CDR3 region has 16 residues. With V trimmed by 5 bases and J by 3 bases, 9 bases remained unmatched.

The rearrangement links TRBV7-9 to TRBJ1-3; D gene unclear. V shed 1 base and J shed 6 bases, with 13 bases lying between them. The CDR3 extends over 15 amino acids. In germline, CDR1 is SEHNR, CDR2 FQNEAQ (reference sequence). The CDR3 sequence is CASSLDWIQTNTIYF. The DNA of the CDR3 is TGTGCCAGCAGCTTAGATTGGATCCAGACAAACACCATATATTTT.

Concerning this clonotype: A much larger clone differs by one base, so this may be a read error. Written as DNA, the CDR3 is TGCAGTGCTTCACTACTAGCGGTCCCTTTCACAGATACGCAGTATTTT. It specifies CSASLLAVPFTDTQYF. This chain joins TRBV20-1 and TRBJ2-3; 8 nucleotides align to TRBD2. Germline CDR1 reads DFQATT; CDR2 reads SNEGSKA (reference sequence). The CDR3 covers 16 residues. The ends lost 5 bases at V and 2 bases at J; junction bases unmatched: 12.